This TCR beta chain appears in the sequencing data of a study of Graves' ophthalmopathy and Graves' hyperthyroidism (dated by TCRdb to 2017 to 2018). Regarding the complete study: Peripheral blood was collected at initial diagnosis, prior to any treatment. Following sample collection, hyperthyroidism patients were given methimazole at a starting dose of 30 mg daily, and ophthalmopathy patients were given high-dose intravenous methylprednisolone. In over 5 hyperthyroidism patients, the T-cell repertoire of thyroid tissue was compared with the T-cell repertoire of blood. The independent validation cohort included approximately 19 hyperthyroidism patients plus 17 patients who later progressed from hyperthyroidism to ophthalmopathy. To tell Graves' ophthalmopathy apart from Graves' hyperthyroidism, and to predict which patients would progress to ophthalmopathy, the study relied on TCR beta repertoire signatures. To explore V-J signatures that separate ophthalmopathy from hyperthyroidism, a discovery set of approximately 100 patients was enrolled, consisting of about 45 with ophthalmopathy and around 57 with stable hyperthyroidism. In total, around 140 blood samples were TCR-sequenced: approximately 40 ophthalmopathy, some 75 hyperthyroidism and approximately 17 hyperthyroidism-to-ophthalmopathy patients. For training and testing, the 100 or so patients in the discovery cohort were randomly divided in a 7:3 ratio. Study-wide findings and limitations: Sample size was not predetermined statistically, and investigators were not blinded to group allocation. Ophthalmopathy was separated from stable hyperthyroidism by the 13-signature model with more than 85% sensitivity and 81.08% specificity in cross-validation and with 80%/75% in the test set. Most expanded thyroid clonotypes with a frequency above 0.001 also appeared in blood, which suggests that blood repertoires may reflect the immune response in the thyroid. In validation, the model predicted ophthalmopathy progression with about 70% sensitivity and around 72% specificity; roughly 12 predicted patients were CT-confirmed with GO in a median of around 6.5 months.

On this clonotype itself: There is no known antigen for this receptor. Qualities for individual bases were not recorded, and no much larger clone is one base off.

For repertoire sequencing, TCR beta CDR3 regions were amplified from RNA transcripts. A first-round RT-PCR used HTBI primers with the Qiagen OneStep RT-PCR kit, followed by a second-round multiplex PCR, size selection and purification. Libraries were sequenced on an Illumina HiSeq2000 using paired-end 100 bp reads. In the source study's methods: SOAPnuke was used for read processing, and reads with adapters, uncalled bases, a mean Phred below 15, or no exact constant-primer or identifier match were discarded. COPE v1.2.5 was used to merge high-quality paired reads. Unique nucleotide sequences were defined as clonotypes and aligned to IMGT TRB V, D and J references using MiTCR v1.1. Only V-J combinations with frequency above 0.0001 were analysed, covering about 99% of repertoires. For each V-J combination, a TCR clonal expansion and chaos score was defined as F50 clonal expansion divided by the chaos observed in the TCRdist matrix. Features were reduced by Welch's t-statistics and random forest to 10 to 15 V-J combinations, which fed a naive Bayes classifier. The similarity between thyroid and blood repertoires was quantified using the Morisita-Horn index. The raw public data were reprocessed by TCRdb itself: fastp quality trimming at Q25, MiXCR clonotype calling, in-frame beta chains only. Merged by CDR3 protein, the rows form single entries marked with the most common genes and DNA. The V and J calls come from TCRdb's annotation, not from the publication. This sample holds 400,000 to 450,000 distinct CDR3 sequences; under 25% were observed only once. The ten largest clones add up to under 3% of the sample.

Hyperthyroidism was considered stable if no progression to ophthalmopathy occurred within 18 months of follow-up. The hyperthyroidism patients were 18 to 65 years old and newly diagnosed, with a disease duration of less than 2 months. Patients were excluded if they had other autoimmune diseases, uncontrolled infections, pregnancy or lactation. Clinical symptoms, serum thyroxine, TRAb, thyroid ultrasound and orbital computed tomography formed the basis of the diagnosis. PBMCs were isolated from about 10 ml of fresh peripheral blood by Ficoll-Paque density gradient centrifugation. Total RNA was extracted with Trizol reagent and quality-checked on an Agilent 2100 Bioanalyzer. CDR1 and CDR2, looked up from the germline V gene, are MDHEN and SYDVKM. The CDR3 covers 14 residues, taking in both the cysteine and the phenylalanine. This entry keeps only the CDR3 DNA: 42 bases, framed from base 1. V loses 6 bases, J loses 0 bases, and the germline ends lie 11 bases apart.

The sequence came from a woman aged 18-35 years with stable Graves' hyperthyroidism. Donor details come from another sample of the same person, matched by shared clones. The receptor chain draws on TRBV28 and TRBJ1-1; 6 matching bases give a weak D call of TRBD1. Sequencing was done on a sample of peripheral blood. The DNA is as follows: TGTGCCAGCAGATCAGGGGCGGTGAACACTGAAGCTTTCTTT. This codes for CASRSGAVNTEAFF.